This TCR beta chain is from a study of blood T cell repertoires in COVID-19 (dated by TCRdb to the early 2020s). Notes on the research overall: Samples covering the acute and convalescent phases of COVID-19 were provided by collaborators in the United States, Italy and Spain. The material from the prospective study consisted of cDNA or gDNA derived from T cells, B-cell-depleted T cells, or PBMCs. The dataset comprised deeply sampled blood TCRbeta repertoires from subjects exposed to, actively infected with, or recovered from COVID-19. A freely available public database, intended as a resource for researchers studying the immune response to SARS-CoV-2, is where the repertoires were released. Samples were obtained from the ongoing ImmuneRACE study (first 160 participants) and from about 1,300 subjects provided by 6 global collaborators. The sample metadata nearly always contained a de-identified subject ID, COVID-19 status, age in years and sex. HLA class I and class II types, where available, came from metadata supplied by the sample provider rather than from assay-based typing.

The immunoSEQ Assay, a bias-controlled multiplex PCR, was used to amplify TCRbeta CDR3 regions from genomic DNA. The study's processing was this. The number of nucleated cells in each sample was estimated by amplification of reference gene primers within the assay. To quantify the absolute abundance of each unique TCRbeta CDR3 rearrangement, sequence reads were collapsed and filtered. For each sample, productive Simpson clonality was calculated as the square root of Simpson's diversity index across productive rearrangements. TCRdb carries this immuneACCESS record with in-frame sequences only. Its versions omit some clonotypes, under half of them owing to an unresolved V gene in the studies checked, with the rest unexplained. The V and J calls and clone size come from that table; D and trimming were worked out from the DNA. The sample records approximately 140,000 clones, approximately 88% of which are singletons. The ten largest make up 2.2% of the sample.

Whole blood was collected in K2EDTA tubes by collaborating institutions according to the institutions' own protocols. For TCRbeta analysis, collaborators shipped samples as frozen whole blood, isolated PBMCs, or DNA extracted from either of those sample types. In the case of this clone: Its recognized antigen is unknown. There are no base qualities to consult, and no much larger clone falls within one base.

Overall results and qualifications from the work: How much clinical and demographic metadata was included differed by source and by participant, and the metadata was provided uncurated.

The V and J ends are trimmed by 4 bases and 0 bases, leaving 4 bases between them. The CDR3 measures 13 amino acids from cysteine to phenylalanine. Only the CDR3 region is kept as DNA, spanning 39 bases read in frame from base 1. The germline V gene provides CDR1 SGHTA and CDR2 FQGTGA. This TCR was recovered from a man aged 70-80 years with acute or convalescent COVID-19. The specimen sequenced was peripheral blood. The V gene is TRBV7-3 and the J gene is TRBJ1-3; no D segment can be confidently identified. The CDR3: CASSSGSGNTIYF. The DNA sequence reads TGTGCCAGCAGCTCGGGCTCTGGAAACACCATATATTTT.